This T cell receptor (beta chain) was sequenced in a study of cytotoxic CD8 clonotypes in ibrutinib-treated CLL (dated by TCRdb to about 2021). In the study overall: The cohort included around 15 treatment-naive and 11 relapsed/refractory patients; roughly 17 were IGHV unmutated. Partial responses were observed in 24 patients and complete responses in 2; after a median follow-up of around 64 months, remission was maintained in approximately 14 patients and progression was observed in about twelve. Response samples were taken after a median of roughly a year on treatment, ranging from about 6 to 40 months. An average of roughly 270,000 productive templates and 94,082 productive rearrangements was obtained per sample. Longitudinal samples were available for about 30% of the roughly 90 trial participants. Cryopreserved peripheral blood mononuclear cells were obtained prior to treatment, at the time of response, and at either disease progression or sustained remission. All remission and progressive disease samples were collected while patients were still receiving ibrutinib. What the research found in general, with its limitations: Public clonotypes were rare and either shrank or stayed stable during treatment, and the rise in clonality at ibrutinib response reflected expansion of private clonotypes. Baseline clonality exceeded that of age-matched healthy donors and correlated strongly with circulating CD8+ T-cell counts. Sampling times were not matched between patients in sustained remission and patients whose disease was progressing, and lymph node repertoires were not examined. Clonality rose at ibrutinib response, remained stable during sustained remission, and dropped back toward baseline at progression.

The time point label on this specimen signifies: progressive disease on ibrutinib. For TCR beta library preparation, approximately 2 micrograms of genomic DNA were extracted from the cryopreserved PBMCs. Longitudinal blood samples from CLL patients receiving ibrutinib monotherapy were subjected to high-throughput TCR beta sequencing. The patients were enrolled in a single-center, open-label phase 2 trial of ibrutinib monotherapy. Via the germline V gene (reference sequence), CDR1 is LNHNV and CDR2 YYDKDF. The CDR3 sequence holds 14 residues, the cysteine and phenylalanine included. Only CDR3 DNA remains: 42 bases, in frame from the first base. V loses 3 bases, J loses 0 bases, and the germline ends lie 8 bases apart. The goal of deep resolution MiSeq sequencing was a depth between 1 in 1 million and 1 in 200,000 T cells, and coverage averaged 10x per clonotype. The immunoSEQ hsTCRB Kit was used to generate TCR beta libraries. As for the original processing: The data were analyzed with ImmunoSEQ Analyzer and ImmunoSEQ Data Assistant, and V, D and J gene assignments followed IMGT definitions. Clonality, which ranges from 0 to 1, was calculated as one minus the normalized Shannon entropy of productive rearrangement frequencies. Public clonotype analysis was restricted to overrepresented clonotypes comprising at least 0.05% of each patient's repertoire. Around 14 repertoires from age-matched healthy donors, obtained from immuneACCESS, served as clonality controls. The table was pulled from immuneACCESS by TCRdb, which kept in-frame rearrangements only. Such tables lose some clones; where checked, under half of the loss comes from unresolved V genes, and the rest has no known cause. V, J and clone size reflect that table, while D and trimming were determined from the DNA. This sample has approximately 40,000 clones in its table, and 60% to 75% of those were observed once. The top ten hold about 9.5% of the sample.

To note about this clone: It lacks a known antigen. The sample holds no much larger clone one base away, and base qualities are not on file.

The chain joins TRBV15 to TRBJ1-1; a confident D gene designation cannot be given. Sample: PBMCs, taken at disease progression, from a patient treated with ibrutinib. The TCR comes from a human donor with chronic lymphocytic leukemia. CDR3 region: CATSRVTLNTEAFF. The bases read TGTGCCACCAGCAGGGTGACACTGAACACTGAAGCTTTCTTT.